A selection of T cell receptor beta chains follows, all from one sample in a study of T-cell memory formation after mild COVID-19. TCRdb analysed the 5' RACE reads with MiXCR anew, one entry per CDR3 protein. The sample holds roughly 310,000 distinct CDR3 sequences, roughly 15% seen once. The sequenced sample consisted of PBMCs or a T cell subset sorted from them (not recorded which). Source of these receptors: a man between 18 and 29 years old who had mild COVID-19 (a few samples of this study predate the infection). Cell type and time point are not known. CDR3s include the opening cysteine and the closing phenylalanine or tryptophan. A D gene is named only where the DNA matches it firmly. Only part of the rows carry a size: once, few, many, or a class if the clone is expanded.

CDR3 DNA: TGTGCCAGCACCACCTGGGGTGGGGACACCATATATTTT
CDR3 protein: CASTTWGGDTIYF
clone size: .
J gene: TRBJ1-3
V gene: TRBV6-5
D gene: .

CDR3 DNA: TGCGCCAGCAGCTTCGGGCTAGCGGGGTACGAGCAGTACTTC
CDR3 protein: CASSFGLAGYEQYF
clone size: few
J gene: TRBJ2-7
V gene: TRBV5-1
D gene: TRBD2

CDR3 DNA: TGTGCCAGCAGCCCGGGACGGCTGAACACTGAAGCTTTCTTT
CDR3 protein: CASSPGRLNTEAFF
clone size: many
J gene: TRBJ1-1
V gene: TRBV7-2
D gene: .

CDR3 DNA: TGCAGTGCTAGCCCCCATGCTAACTATGGCTACACCTTC
CDR3 protein: CSASPHANYGYTF
clone size: few
J gene: TRBJ1-2
V gene: TRBV20-1
D gene: .

CDR3 DNA: TGCGCCAGCAGCCACTCCCGGACGGTGGCGGGGGGCCTCGAGACCCAGTACTTC
CDR3 protein: CASSHSRTVAGGLETQYF
clone size: .
J gene: TRBJ2-5
V gene: TRBV4-3
D gene: TRBD2

CDR3 DNA: TGTGCCAGCAGCCAAGATCGGCTTCGCTACAATGAGCAGTTCTTC
CDR3 protein: CASSQDRLRYNEQFF
clone size: .
J gene: TRBJ2-1
V gene: TRBV4-2
D gene: .

CDR3 DNA: TGTGCCAGCAGTGATAGACAAGGATCGCAAGAGACCCAGTACTTC
CDR3 protein: CASSDRQGSQETQYF
clone size: few
J gene: TRBJ2-5
V gene: TRBV2
D gene: .

CDR3 DNA: TGTGCCAGCAAGGAAATGGACAGGGGTGAAGCTTTCTTT
CDR3 protein: CASKEMDRGEAFF
clone size: once
J gene: TRBJ1-1
V gene: TRBV6-5
D gene: TRBD1

CDR3 DNA: TGTGCCAGCAGCTGGAACCGGGACAGGGGACTTCAGTACTTC
CDR3 protein: CASSWNRDRGLQYF
clone size: .
J gene: TRBJ2-4
V gene: TRBV5-8
D gene: TRBD1

CDR3 DNA: TGTGCCAGCAGCTGGCCGGGACAGGGGGCGCATGGCTACACCTTC
CDR3 protein: CASSWPGQGAHGYTF
clone size: few
J gene: TRBJ1-2
V gene: TRBV5-4
D gene: TRBD1

CDR3 DNA: TGCGCCAGCAGCCCCCAGCGAGGAGGCTACGAGCAGTACTTC
CDR3 protein: CASSPQRGGYEQYF
clone size: many
J gene: TRBJ2-7
V gene: TRBV4-3
D gene: .

CDR3 DNA: TGTGCCAGCAGTTACTACAGGGGGCATCAAGAGACCCAGTGCTTC
CDR3 protein: CASSYYRGHQETQCF
clone size: .
J gene: TRBJ2-5
V gene: TRBV6-2/TRBV6-3
D gene: TRBD1

CDR3 DNA: TGTGCCAGCAGTCAGGGACCCATGAACACTGAAGCTTTCTTT
CDR3 protein: CASSQGPMNTEAFF
clone size: .
J gene: TRBJ1-1
V gene: TRBV7-2
D gene: .

CDR3 DNA: TGCAGTGCCCAAGACAGCCTACATCAGCCCCAGCATTTT
CDR3 protein: CSAQDSLHQPQHF
clone size: few
J gene: TRBJ1-5
V gene: TRBV20-1
D gene: .

CDR3 DNA: TGCAGTGCTAGAGATCCTACGTTCAGGGGGGGGACTGAAGCTTTCTTT
CDR3 protein: CSARDPTFRGGTEAFF
clone size: .
J gene: TRBJ1-1
V gene: TRBV20-1
D gene: TRBD1

CDR3 DNA: TGCAGTGCTAATCGAGCTGTGACGAACACCGGGGAGCTGTTTTTT
CDR3 protein: CSANRAVTNTGELFF
clone size: few
J gene: TRBJ2-2
V gene: TRBV20-1
D gene: .

CDR3 DNA: TGTGCCAGCAGCTTAGTGGGGAGAGGAAACACCATATATTTT
CDR3 protein: CASSLVGRGNTIYF
clone size: once
J gene: TRBJ1-3
V gene: TRBV7-2
D gene: .

CDR3 DNA: TGTGCCAGCAGTCCAACGGATGAGACCCAGTACTTC
CDR3 protein: CASSPTDETQYF
clone size: many
J gene: TRBJ2-5
V gene: TRBV6-2/TRBV6-3
D gene: .

CDR3 DNA: TGTGCCAGCAGTGAGCGGGGGGACACCGGGGAGCTGTTTTTT
CDR3 protein: CASSERGDTGELFF
clone size: many
J gene: TRBJ2-2
V gene: TRBV6-4
D gene: TRBD2

CDR3 DNA: TGTGCCAGCGGCCAGGGGGCTTATACCGGGGAGCTGTTTTTT
CDR3 protein: CASGQGAYTGELFF
clone size: .
J gene: TRBJ2-2
V gene: TRBV6-5
D gene: TRBD1

CDR3 DNA: TGTGCCAGCAACATGGACCGGAGTGAAGCTTTCTTT
CDR3 protein: CASNMDRSEAFF
clone size: few
J gene: TRBJ1-1
V gene: TRBV27
D gene: .

CDR3 DNA: TGTGCCAGCAGCTCCCCGGGAGGGGGGGCATACAATGAGCAGTTCTTC
CDR3 protein: CASSSPGGGAYNEQFF
clone size: .
J gene: TRBJ2-1
V gene: TRBV7-2
D gene: TRBD2

CDR3 DNA: TGTGCCAGCAGTTACCCGACCGCACCAAGCTCCTGGGATCAGCCCCAGCATTTT
CDR3 protein: CASSYPTAPSSWDQPQHF
clone size: .
J gene: TRBJ1-5
V gene: TRBV6-6
D gene: .

CDR3 DNA: TGTGCCAGCAGTTCAACTAGCGGGGGGGCCTCTGCAGATACGCAGTATTTT
CDR3 protein: CASSSTSGGASADTQYF
clone size: .
J gene: TRBJ2-3
V gene: TRBV12-3/TRBV12-4
D gene: TRBD2

CDR3 DNA: TGTGCCAGCAGCTTAACCCTAAGCCAGGGCTCTGGGGCCAACGTCCTGACTTTC
CDR3 protein: CASSLTLSQGSGANVLTF
clone size: once
J gene: TRBJ2-6
V gene: TRBV7-9
D gene: .

CDR3 DNA: TGCAGTGCTAGAGGACCGGGGACTAGCGGGGGGGCCGGAGAGACCCAGTACTTC
CDR3 protein: CSARGPGTSGGAGETQYF
clone size: few
J gene: TRBJ2-5
V gene: TRBV20-1
D gene: TRBD2

CDR3 DNA: TGCGCCAGCGAATCACTCCCGACGGGGACCTACGAGCAGTACTTC
CDR3 protein: CASESLPTGTYEQYF
clone size: few
J gene: TRBJ2-7
V gene: TRBV10-2
D gene: .

CDR3 DNA: TGTGCCATCAGGGAAGCGGGGGGGCTGGCCCGTGAGCAGTTCTTC
CDR3 protein: CAIREAGGLAREQFF
clone size: few
J gene: TRBJ2-1
V gene: TRBV10-3
D gene: TRBD2

CDR3 DNA: TGTGCCAGCAGTTACTCGAAGAGGGACATGAACACTGAAGCTTTCTTT
CDR3 protein: CASSYSKRDMNTEAFF
clone size: .
J gene: TRBJ1-1
V gene: TRBV6-5
D gene: .

CDR3 DNA: TGCGCCAGCAGCTCCTGGGCCCACGGAAGCCAAGAGACCCAGTACTTC
CDR3 protein: CASSSWAHGSQETQYF
clone size: few
J gene: TRBJ2-5
V gene: TRBV5-1
D gene: .

CDR3 DNA: TGCGCCAGCAGTCGCAACATCCCTGGGGAGCTGTTTTTT
CDR3 protein: CASSRNIPGELFF
clone size: .
J gene: TRBJ2-2
V gene: TRBV10-1
D gene: .

CDR3 DNA: TGTGCCAGCAGATCTGTCGGGTACACCGGGGAGCTGTTTTTT
CDR3 protein: CASRSVGYTGELFF
clone size: .
J gene: TRBJ2-2
V gene: TRBV12-3/TRBV12-4
D gene: .

CDR3 DNA: TGCGCCAGCAGTGACGCGGGATCTCGGACCGGGGAGCTGTTTTTT
CDR3 protein: CASSDAGSRTGELFF
clone size: many
J gene: TRBJ2-2
V gene: TRBV10-1
D gene: .

CDR3 DNA: TGCAGTGCTAGAGTGGCCGGGAACTACGAGCAGTACTTC
CDR3 protein: CSARVAGNYEQYF
clone size: once
J gene: TRBJ2-7
V gene: TRBV20-1
D gene: .

CDR3 DNA: TGTGCCAGCAGTGAGCGGGGGCCCGAGACCCAGTACTTC
CDR3 protein: CASSERGPETQYF
clone size: .
J gene: TRBJ2-5
V gene: TRBV25-1
D gene: .

CDR3 DNA: TGTGCCAGCAGCCAAGGGTTCCGGGAGCAGTTCTTC
CDR3 protein: CASSQGFREQFF
clone size: many
J gene: TRBJ2-1
V gene: TRBV3-1
D gene: .

CDR3 DNA: TGTGCCAGCAAGCCGACCTCGGGGGAGACCCAGTACTTC
CDR3 protein: CASKPTSGETQYF
clone size: .
J gene: TRBJ2-5
V gene: TRBV7-2
D gene: .

CDR3 DNA: TGCGCCAGCAGCCTTATCAGGGCCAATTCACCCCTCCACTTT
CDR3 protein: CASSLIRANSPLHF
clone size: few
J gene: TRBJ1-6
V gene: TRBV5-1
D gene: .

CDR3 DNA: TGTGCCAGCAGCTTGACAGGGGGCCGGGAAGCTTTCTTT
CDR3 protein: CASSLTGGREAFF
clone size: few
J gene: TRBJ1-1
V gene: TRBV5-4
D gene: TRBD1

CDR3 DNA: TGTGCCAGCAGCCCCTCGGCAGCGAACACCGGGGAGCTGTTTTTT
CDR3 protein: CASSPSAANTGELFF
clone size: few
J gene: TRBJ2-2
V gene: TRBV7-6
D gene: .

CDR3 DNA: TGTGCCAGCAGTTTAGCCGACAGGGAAGAGACCCAGTACTTC
CDR3 protein: CASSLADREETQYF
clone size: many
J gene: TRBJ2-5
V gene: TRBV12-3/TRBV12-4
D gene: TRBD1

CDR3 DNA: TGTGCCAGCAGCTTAACCGGGACAGGTTCATCTGGGGCCAACGTCCTGACTTTC
CDR3 protein: CASSLTGTGSSGANVLTF
clone size: many
J gene: TRBJ2-6
V gene: TRBV7-3
D gene: TRBD1

CDR3 DNA: TGTGCCAGCAGCCGGCGGCGGGGGGGAAACAATGAGCAGTTCTTC
CDR3 protein: CASSRRRGGNNEQFF
clone size: few
J gene: TRBJ2-1
V gene: TRBV7-9
D gene: TRBD2

CDR3 DNA: TGCGCCAGCAGCCTAGGGAAGGGGGAGCAGCCCCAGCATTTT
CDR3 protein: CASSLGKGEQPQHF
clone size: .
J gene: TRBJ1-5
V gene: TRBV4-3
D gene: .

CDR3 DNA: TGTGCCAGCAGTTACTCCCGGACCCGGCCCTGGACTGAAGCTTTCTTT
CDR3 protein: CASSYSRTRPWTEAFF
clone size: .
J gene: TRBJ1-1
V gene: TRBV6-5
D gene: .

CDR3 DNA: TGTGCCAGCAGCCAAGATCATATGGCGGAGACCCAGTACTTC
CDR3 protein: CASSQDHMAETQYF
clone size: few
J gene: TRBJ2-5
V gene: TRBV14
D gene: .

CDR3 DNA: TGTGCCAGTAGTTCCCGGGGGAATAGAGCCTACAATGAGCAGTTCTTC
CDR3 protein: CASSSRGNRAYNEQFF
clone size: once
J gene: TRBJ2-1
V gene: TRBV19
D gene: .

CDR3 DNA: TGTGCCAGCAGGACTACGACAGGGGGCTATGGCTACACCTTC
CDR3 protein: CASRTTTGGYGYTF
clone size: .
J gene: TRBJ1-2
V gene: TRBV2
D gene: TRBD1

CDR3 DNA: TGTGCCAGCAGTTACTCGATCGGGCCCAACGAAAAACTGTTTTTT
CDR3 protein: CASSYSIGPNEKLFF
clone size: few
J gene: TRBJ1-4
V gene: TRBV6-5
D gene: .

CDR3 DNA: TGCGCCAGCAGCCACGGGACAGGAAAAGCTAACTATGGCTACACCTTC
CDR3 protein: CASSHGTGKANYGYTF
clone size: few
J gene: TRBJ1-2
V gene: TRBV5-1
D gene: TRBD1

CDR3 DNA: TGTGCCAGCAGCCCCCCAGGGACGAACATTCAGTACTTC
CDR3 protein: CASSPPGTNIQYF
clone size: many
J gene: TRBJ2-4
V gene: TRBV3-1
D gene: .

CDR3 DNA: TGTGCCACCAGTGGAATGAGGGGCCGAAGTGTGGATACGCAGTATTTT
CDR3 protein: CATSGMRGRSVDTQYF
clone size: .
J gene: TRBJ2-3
V gene: TRBV24-1
D gene: .

CDR3 DNA: TGCGCCAGCAGCCCTTACAGGGCGGAGGAGCTGTTTTTT
CDR3 protein: CASSPYRAEELFF
clone size: .
J gene: TRBJ2-2
V gene: TRBV5-1
D gene: .

CDR3 DNA: TGCGCCAGCAGCTTGGGGGGTCCAGGGGGTGCTTTCTTT
CDR3 protein: CASSLGGPGGAFF
clone size: once
J gene: TRBJ1-1
V gene: TRBV5-1
D gene: TRBD1

CDR3 DNA: TGTGCCAGCCGGGACAGCAACACAGATACGCAGTATTTT
CDR3 protein: CASRDSNTDTQYF
clone size: few
J gene: TRBJ2-3
V gene: TRBV14
D gene: TRBD1

CDR3 DNA: TGTGCCAGCTCACCCCCGGGACTAGCGGCCTCCTACGAGCAGTACTTC
CDR3 protein: CASSPPGLAASYEQYF
clone size: few
J gene: TRBJ2-7
V gene: TRBV18
D gene: TRBD2

CDR3 DNA: TGTGCCAGCAGTTTATCTTGGACAGGGGACCTTTGGGGCTACACCTTC
CDR3 protein: CASSLSWTGDLWGYTF
clone size: .
J gene: TRBJ1-2
V gene: TRBV12-3/TRBV12-4
D gene: TRBD1

CDR3 DNA: TGTGCCAGCAGCTCCCCCGCGGGTAGTCCAGATACGCAGTATTTT
CDR3 protein: CASSSPAGSPDTQYF
clone size: .
J gene: TRBJ2-3
V gene: TRBV6-5
D gene: .

CDR3 DNA: TGTGCCAGCAGTTACTCTAGGGTCCTCGCTGAAGCTTTCTTT
CDR3 protein: CASSYSRVLAEAFF
clone size: .
J gene: TRBJ1-1
V gene: TRBV6-2/TRBV6-3
D gene: .